The present T cell receptor beta chain was sequenced within a study of T cells after yellow fever vaccination. Overall study findings and caveats: Peak timing came faster in the weaker secondary response, day 5 versus 15.

The length of the CDR3 is 14 residues. Germline values: CDR1 SGHVS, CDR2 FQNEAQ. V lost 4 bases, J lost 8 bases, and 15 bases lay in between. One entry per CDR3 protein, called by TCRdb with MiXCR from the 5' RACE reads. The sample contains 250,000 to 300,000 distinct CDR3 sequences, about 5.2% of which appear only once. In this sample, this clonotype turned up many times. What it recognizes is unknown. The sample in question was CD4+ T cells sorted from PBMCs, obtained on the day of the yellow fever booster vaccination. This clonotype was sampled from a man between 18 and 29 years old who received the YFV17D yellow fever vaccine. The rearrangement joins TRBV7-8 to TRBJ2-1, with TRBD1 as a possible D gene (6 bases). The CDR3 DNA is TGTGCCAGCAGCTGGCCAGGGTGGGGGCATGAGCAGTTCTTC. This translates into CASSWPGWGHEQFF.